This T cell receptor (beta chain) appears in the sequencing data of a study of CD8+ T cells in alopecia areata. Per the germline V gene, CDR1 is NNHDY and CDR2 is SYVADS. The CDR3 has 13 residues. Turning to this clone: Germline and genes here are mouse. The CDR3 goes on 4 residues after the read ends, and that part is filled in from the germline J gene.

Extracted RNA was reverse transcribed into cDNA, the sequencing template. The protocol was immunoSEQ multiplex PCR, while the TCRdb copy is restricted to in-frame clones and leaves out a portion. Recorded here are around 100,000 clones, with no singletons, and the ten leading clones hold roughly a fifth. The sequenced sample was lesional skin. This receptor was identified in a C3H/HeJ mouse with alopecia areata. For the strain, the MHC haplotype given is H2-k. The chain links TRBV13-3 to TRBJ2-5; maybe TRBD1 (5 bases). CDR3 in amino acids: CASSDEGVDTQYF. The part of the CDR3 DNA that was read is TGTGCCAGCAGTGATGAAGGGGTCGAC. Full variable domain (outside the CDR3, taken from reference TRBV13-3 and TRBJ2-5): EAAVTQSPRSKVAVTGGKVTLSCHQTNNHDYMYWYRQDTGHGLRLIHYSYVADSTEKGDIPDGYKASRPSQENFSLILELASLSQTAVYFCASSDEGVDTQYFGPGTRLLVL.